The T cell receptor beta chain under discussion was sequenced for a study of shared clonotypes between healthy human individuals. Points from the study as a whole: Researchers sampled blood only, noting tissue repertoires likely differ.

Donors were Caucasian adults residing in Nashville, Tennessee, USA. Some 90 million PBMCs went into genomic DNA for unsorted samples. Germline lookup yields CDR1 ENHRY and CDR2 SYGVKD. CDR3 length equals 13 residues. Concerning this clone: Its specificity is unknown. A read error is the likely source, as a far larger clone sits one nucleotide away. Other DNA variants within this sample encode the same CDR3.

The authors' processing: ImmunoSEQ yielded junction-only sequences lacking quality scores, so filtering differed. Libraries were prepared by immunoSEQ multiplex PCR; TCRdb keeps only in-frame clonotypes and omits some of them. That table furnishes V, J and clone size, whereas the DNA furnished D and trimming. The sample holds about 460,000 clones, more than 70% seen once. The sequenced material came from PBMCs. The genes are TRBV10-3 and TRBJ1-1; D is unresolved. This clonotype was obtained from a woman aged 40 to 50 in good health. Some clones in this sample may be carry-over from other donors' samples. CDR3 amino acids: CAIRLYANTEAFF. The CDR3 nucleotides read TGTGCCATCAGACTGTACGCGAACACTGAAGCCTTCTTT.